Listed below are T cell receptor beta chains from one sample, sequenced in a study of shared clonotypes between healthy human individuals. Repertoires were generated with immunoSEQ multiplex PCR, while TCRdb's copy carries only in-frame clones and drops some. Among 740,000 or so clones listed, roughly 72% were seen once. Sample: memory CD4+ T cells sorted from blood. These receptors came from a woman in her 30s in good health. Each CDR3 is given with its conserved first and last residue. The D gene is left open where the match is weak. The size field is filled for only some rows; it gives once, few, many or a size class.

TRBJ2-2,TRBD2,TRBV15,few,TGTGCCACCAGCGGGTTAGCGGGAAGCGGGGAGCTGTTTTTT,CATSGLAGSGELFF
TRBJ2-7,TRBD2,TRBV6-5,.,TGTGCCAGCACGGGAGGTTCCTACGAGCAGTACTTC,CASTGGSYEQYF
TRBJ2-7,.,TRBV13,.,TGTGCCAGCAGCTTGGGGGGAGGTCGCTACGAGCAGTACTTC,CASSLGGGRYEQYF
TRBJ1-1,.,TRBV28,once,TGTGCCAGCAGTTTCATCCCAGAGTATGAAGCTTTCTTT,CASSFIPEYEAFF
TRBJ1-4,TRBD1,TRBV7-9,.,TGTGCCAGCAGCAGTACGGGACAGGCAAATGAAAAACTGTTTTTT,CASSSTGQANEKLFF
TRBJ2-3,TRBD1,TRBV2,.,TGTGCCAGCAAGGAGGACAGGGTAGGAGATACGCAGTATTTT,CASKEDRVGDTQYF
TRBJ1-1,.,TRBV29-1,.,TGCAGCGTTGGACCCGGGGGGGGTGAAGCTTTCTTT,CSVGPGGGEAFF
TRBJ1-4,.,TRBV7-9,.,TGTGCCAGCACCCCGCGACAGACAGGCGGTGAAAAACTGTTTTTT,CASTPRQTGGEKLFF
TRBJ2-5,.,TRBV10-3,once,TGTGCCATCAGTGAACTAAGCGGCTCCCCCCGGGCCCAGTACTTC,CAISELSGSPRAQYF
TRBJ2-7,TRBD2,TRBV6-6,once,TGTGCCAGCAGCGTTACGGGGGGAACCGGTGACTACGAGCAGTACTTC,CASSVTGGTGDYEQYF
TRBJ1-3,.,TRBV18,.,TGTGCCAGCTCACCAGGGGACACCATATATTTT,CASSPGDTIYF
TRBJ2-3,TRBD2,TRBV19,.,TGTGCCAGTAGGGTAGCGGGAAGTGCAGATACGCAGTATTTT,CASRVAGSADTQYF
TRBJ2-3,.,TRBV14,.,TGTGCCAGCAGCCATATAACAGGGAAGTCTGATACGCAGTATTTT,CASSHITGKSDTQYF
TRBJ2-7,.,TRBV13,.,TGTGCCAGCAGCTTCAGAGAGTACGAGCAGTACTTC,CASSFREYEQYF
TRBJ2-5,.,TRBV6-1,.,TGTGCCAGCACCCGGTCCCTCGCTGAGACCCAGTACTTC,CASTRSLAETQYF
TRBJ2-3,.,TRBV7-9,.,TGTGCCAGCAGCCGGGGGAGGCGGGGCCACACAGATACGCAGTATTTT,CASSRGRRGHTDTQYF
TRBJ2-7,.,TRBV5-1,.,TGCGCCAGCAGCTACAATGATAACAGGGGAGGTGAGCAGTACTTC,CASSYNDNRGGEQYF
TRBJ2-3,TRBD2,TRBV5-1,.,TGCGCCAGCAGCCCAGGAAGACTAGCGGAAGATACGCAGTATTTT,CASSPGRLAEDTQYF
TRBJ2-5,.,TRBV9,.,TGTGCCAGCAGCGTAGATGTTCTGTACCAAGAGACCCAGTACTTC,CASSVDVLYQETQYF
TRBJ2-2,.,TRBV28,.,TGTGCCAGCAAAAAACAGGGAAAAGGGACCGGGGAGCTGTTTTTT,CASKKQGKGTGELFF
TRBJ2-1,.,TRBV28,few,TGTGCCAGCATTAGGGGGAGCTCCTACAATGAGCAGTTCTTC,CASIRGSSYNEQFF
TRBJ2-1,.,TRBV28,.,TGTGCCAGCAGTTTGCGGTGGGATCGGACACGCGGCTACAATGAGCAGTTCTTC,CASSLRWDRTRGYNEQFF
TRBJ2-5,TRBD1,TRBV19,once,TGTGCCAGTAGTATCGGGACAGAAGAGACCCAGTACTTC,CASSIGTEETQYF
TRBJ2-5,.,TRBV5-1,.,TGCGCCAGCAGGCAACCCGGCCGAGCCCAAGAGACCCAGTACTTC,CASRQPGRAQETQYF
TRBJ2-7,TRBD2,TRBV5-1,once,TGCGCCAGCAGCTTGGCGGGGGGATTCGAGTACGAGCAGTACTTC,CASSLAGGFEYEQYF
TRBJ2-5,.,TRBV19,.,TGTGCCAGTAGTGCCGGAGGATTCCAAGAGACCCAGTACTTC,CASSAGGFQETQYF
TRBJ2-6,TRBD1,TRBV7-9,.,TGTGCCAGCAGAGGGACAGGGGGCCCTGGGGCCAACGTCCTGACTTTC,CASRGTGGPGANVLTF
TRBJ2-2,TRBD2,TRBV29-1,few,TGCAGCGCTAGACGCGGGAGTACGAACGGGGAGCTGTTTTTT,CSARRGSTNGELFF
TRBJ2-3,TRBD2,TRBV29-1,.,TGCAGCGTTGTTGAGACTAGCGCTAGCACAGATACGCAGTATTTT,CSVVETSASTDTQYF
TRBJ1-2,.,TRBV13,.,TGTGCCAGCAGCCCAAGGGACACCTATGGCTACACCTTC,CASSPRDTYGYTF
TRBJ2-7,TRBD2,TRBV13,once,TGTGCCAGCAGCTTAGTGCGGGGGTCTTACGAGCAGTACTTC,CASSLVRGSYEQYF
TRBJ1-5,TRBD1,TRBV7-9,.,TGTGCCAGCAGCCAGGACAGGGGTCAGCCCCAGCATTTT,CASSQDRGQPQHF
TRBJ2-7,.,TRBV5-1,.,TGCGCCAGCAGCTTGGGGTCAGGAACCTACGAGCAGTACTTC,CASSLGSGTYEQYF
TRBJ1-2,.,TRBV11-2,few,TGTGCCAGCAGCCCCGGACGTCACTATGGCTACACCTTC,CASSPGRHYGYTF
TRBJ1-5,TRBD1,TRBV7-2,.,TGTGCCAGCAGCTTAGTACAGGGGGAGAATCAGCCCCAGCATTTT,CASSLVQGENQPQHF
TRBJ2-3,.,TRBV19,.,TGTGCCAGTAGTATTTCAGTGATGAGTTTGTCAGAGGCAGATACGCAGTATTTT,CASSISVMSLSEADTQYF
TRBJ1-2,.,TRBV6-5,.,TGTGCCAGCAGTTACGCAGCCGGAGCTAACTATGGCTACACCTTC,CASSYAAGANYGYTF
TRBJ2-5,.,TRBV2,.,TGTGCCAGCAGTTCGGACTGGGGACAAGAGACCCAGTACTTC,CASSSDWGQETQYF
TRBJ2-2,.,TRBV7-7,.,TGTGCCAGCAGCCGCTCTCCAGGGAACGGGGAGCTGTTTTTT,CASSRSPGNGELFF
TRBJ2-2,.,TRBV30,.,TGTGCCTGGAGAGACACAGGATCGAACACCGGGGAGCTGTTTTTT,CAWRDTGSNTGELFF
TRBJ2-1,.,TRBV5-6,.,TGTGCCAGCAGCTTGGGGACTCCCCTCTTCGCGAATGAGCAGTTCTTC,CASSLGTPLFANEQFF
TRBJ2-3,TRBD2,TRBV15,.,TGTGCCACCAGCAGGGCCGGCGGGGGGGCGGTTTCAGATACGCAGTATTTT,CATSRAGGGAVSDTQYF
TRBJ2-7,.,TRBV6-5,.,TGTGCCAGCAAAAAAAGCCACACTTCCTACGAGCAGTACTTC,CASKKSHTSYEQYF
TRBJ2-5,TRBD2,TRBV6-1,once,TGTGCCAGCAGTTATAGCGGGATGCAAGAGACCCAGTACTTC,CASSYSGMQETQYF
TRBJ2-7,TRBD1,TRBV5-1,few,TGCGCCAGCAGCTTGGCCTGGACAGGCCAAGACGAGCAGTACTTC,CASSLAWTGQDEQYF
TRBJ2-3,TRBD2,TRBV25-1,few,TGTGCCAGCGAAAGCACGGGACTAGCGGCCGTTACAGATACGCAGTATTTT,CASESTGLAAVTDTQYF
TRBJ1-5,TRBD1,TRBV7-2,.,TGTGCCAGCAGCTCGGACAGGGAACAGCCCCAGCATTTT,CASSSDREQPQHF
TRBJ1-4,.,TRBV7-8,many,TGTGCCAGCAGCTTGAATAGCGGGGCAACTAATGAAAAACTGTTTTTT,CASSLNSGATNEKLFF